These 10 T cell receptor beta chains share one sample of origin, sequenced in a study of blood T cells in healthy people across ages. A second PCR, run for about 7 to 11 cycles, used a sample-barcoded 5' primer plus a J-beta primer mix. A single record per CDR3 protein comes from TCRdb applying MiXCR to the 5' RACE reads. The sample holds around 1,700,000 distinct CDR3 sequences, 28% seen once. The source material was blood. These receptors all come from a woman between 25 and 40 years old in good health.

This chain joins TRBV3-1 and TRBJ2-1; a possible D gene is TRBD1 (6 bases). Germline CDR1 LGHDT, CDR2 YNNKEL (reference sequence). Deletions cut 1 base from V and 6 bases from J, with 22 bases between. This CDR3 comprises 18 residues. In DNA form, the CDR3 reads TGTGCCAGCAGCCAAGGATTTGAGGGGGAGTTGCCCCCCAATGAGCAGTTCTTC. It translates to CASSQGFEGELPPNEQFF.

This clonotype was observed a handful of times. This chain connects TRBV28 to TRBJ1-2; tentatively, D is TRBD1 (6 bases). CDR1 MDHEN and CDR2 SYDVKM come from the germline V gene. CDR3 size: 13 residues. The V end lost 6 bases, the J end lost 3 bases, and 11 bases lay between the germline ends. The CDR3 reads CASRPTGHYGYTF. DNA for the CDR3: TGTGCCAGCAGACCTACAGGGCACTATGGCTACACCTTC.

This clonotype turned up a few times. V gene TRBV3-1 combines with J gene TRBJ2-3, with unresolved D. Germline loops: CDR1 LGHDT, CDR2 YNNKEL (reference sequence). This CDR3 is 12 amino acids long. Deletions cut 2 bases from V and 4 bases from J, with 4 bases between. Written as DNA, the CDR3 is TGTGCCAGCAGCCAAATGCCAGATACGCAGTATTTT. It specifies CASSQMPDTQYF.

This clonotype was counted many times. This rearrangement joins TRBV12-3 or TRBV12-4 to TRBJ2-3, with D uncertain. Trimming shortened V by 8 bases and J by 6 bases, and 12 bases separated the two germline ends. The CDR3 sequence is 12 residues long. The CDR3, as DNA: TGTGCCAGCGCGCGCCGGGTGGATACGCAGTATTTT. Translated: CASARRVDTQYF.

This clonotype was detected a few times. The V call is TRBV6-5, the J call TRBJ1-2; 8 bases are a match to TRBD1. The CDR3 totals 14 residues. With V trimmed by 6 bases and J by 3 bases, 6 bases remained unmatched. Germline V CDR1 and CDR2: MNHEY, SVGAGI. The CDR3 loop is CASSRTGTHYGYTF. DNA of the CDR3: TGTGCCAGCAGCCGGACAGGGACACACTATGGCTACACCTTC.

This clonotype has a single count. In nucleotides, the CDR3 is TGTGCCAGCAGCGAGTCGGGACTAGGCAATCAGCCCCAGCATTTT. Encoded protein: CASSESGLGNQPQHF. The chain has TRBV7-9 and TRBJ1-5, with a tentative D call TRBD1 (5 bases). The CDR3 is 15 amino acids. Germline V gene data show CDR1 as SEHNR and CDR2 as FQNEAQ (reference sequence). V shed 5 bases and J shed 2 bases, with 13 bases lying between them.

The V call is TRBV3-1, the J call TRBJ2-1, with TRBD2 matching over 8 bases. Germline CDR1 and CDR2: LGHDT and YNNKEL (reference sequence). The V segment lost 1 base and the J segment 9 bases; nucleotides outside the gene matches: 14. This CDR3 comprises 17 residues. CDR3 nucleotide sequence: TGTGCCAGCAGCCAAGGAGGATTTGCGGGGGGCCCGGCTGAGCAGTTCTTC. Translation: CASSQGGFAGGPAEQFF.

This chain joins TRBV18 and TRBJ2-3; 9 bases match TRBD1. The CDR3 runs to 14 residues. CDR1 and CDR2 (germline): KGHSH, LQKENI. V gave up 3 bases and J gave up 5 bases; unmatched junction bases: 3. The chain's CDR3 is CASSPRQGEDTQYF. The DNA for the CDR3 is TGTGCCAGCTCACCCCGACAGGGGGAAGATACGCAGTATTTT.

This clonotype was observed many times. The rearrangement links TRBV20-1 to TRBJ2-1; D gene uncertain. The CDR3 spans 16 residues. CDR1 and CDR2 from the germline V gene are DFQATT and SNEGSKA (reference sequence). Between the trimmed V and J ends, which lost 8 bases and 0 bases, there was a span of 20 bases. CDR3 sequence: CSPSSHSGLSYNEQFF. The DNA of the CDR3 is TGCAGTCCCTCCTCCCATTCAGGCCTCTCCTACAATGAGCAGTTCTTC.

This clonotype appeared a few times. The rearrangement joins TRBV4-1 to TRBJ2-3, with 14 bases aligning to TRBD2. This CDR3 is built from 19 residues. V dropped 0 bases and J dropped 4; count of bases not matched to a gene: 9. The V gene's germline CDR1 is MGHRA and CDR2 YSYEKL. CDR3 bases: TGCGCCAGCAGCCAAGATTGGACTAGCGGGGGGTATTACGCAGATACGCAGTATTTT. This gives the protein CASSQDWTSGGYYADTQYF.